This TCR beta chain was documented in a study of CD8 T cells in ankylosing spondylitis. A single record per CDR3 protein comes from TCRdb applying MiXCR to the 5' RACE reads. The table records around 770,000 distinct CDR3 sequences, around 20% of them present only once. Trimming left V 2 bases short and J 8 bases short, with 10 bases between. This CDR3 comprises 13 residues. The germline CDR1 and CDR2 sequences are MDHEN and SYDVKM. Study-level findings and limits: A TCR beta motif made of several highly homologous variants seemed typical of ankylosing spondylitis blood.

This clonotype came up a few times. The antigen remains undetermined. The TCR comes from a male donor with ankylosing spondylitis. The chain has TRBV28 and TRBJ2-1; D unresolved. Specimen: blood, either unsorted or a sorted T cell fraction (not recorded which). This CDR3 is CASSLTYGDEQFF. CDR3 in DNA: TGTGCCAGCAGTTTAACCTATGGAGATGAGCAGTTCTTC.